This T cell receptor beta chain was obtained from a study of cytomegalovirus exposure and HLA in healthy donors. Findings and caveats of the study: Later, an analysis found that common viral pathogens appeared to be linked with several of the most significant clusters.

Healthy bone marrow donors made up the cohort. Primers included in the PCR were 60 Vbeta and 13 Jbeta primers. The assay was immunoSEQ multiplex PCR, and TCRdb's table has in-frame clones only and misses some. Of a few hundred thousand clones in the sample, about 80% were seen once. The CDR3 has 14 amino acids. V gave up 5 bases and J gave up 4 bases; unmatched junction bases: 3. CDR1 and CDR2 (germline): SGHTA, FQGNSA. On this clone: Its cognate antigen is unknown.

The receptor was isolated from a man in his late teens or twenties in good health and CMV-seronegative. This chain joins TRBV7-2 and TRBJ1-4; 8 positions agree with TRBD1. The specimen was PBMCs. This CDR3 reads CASSRGQGNEKLFF. The CDR3 coding sequence is TGTGCCAGCAGCCGCGGACAGGGTAATGAAAAACTGTTTTTT.